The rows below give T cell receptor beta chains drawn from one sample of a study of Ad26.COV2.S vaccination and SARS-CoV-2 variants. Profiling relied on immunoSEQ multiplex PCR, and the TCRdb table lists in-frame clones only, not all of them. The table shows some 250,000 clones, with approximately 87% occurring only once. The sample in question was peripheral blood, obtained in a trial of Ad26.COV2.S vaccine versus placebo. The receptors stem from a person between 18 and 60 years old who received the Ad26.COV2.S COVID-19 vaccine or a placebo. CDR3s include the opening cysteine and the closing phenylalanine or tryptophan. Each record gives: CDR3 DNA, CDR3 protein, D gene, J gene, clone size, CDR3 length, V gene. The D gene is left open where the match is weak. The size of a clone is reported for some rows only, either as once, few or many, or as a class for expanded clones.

DNA: TGTGCCAGTAGTATGGACGATTTAGGGGGGAGCACTGAAGCTTTCTTT
CDR3: CASSMDDLGGSTEAFF
D: NA
J: TRBJ1-1
size: NA
length: 16
V: TRBV19

DNA: TGTGCCAGCAGCTCGCCGCGGACCAAAGAGCAGTTCTTC
CDR3: CASSSPRTKEQFF
D: NA
J: TRBJ2-1
size: NA
length: 13
V: TRBV7-2

DNA: TGCAGCGTTGAAGAAGGACACTTTGCAACTAATGAAAAACTGTTTTTT
CDR3: CSVEEGHFATNEKLFF
D: NA
J: TRBJ1-4
size: NA
length: 16
V: TRBV29-1

DNA: TGCGCCAGCAGCCAAGGGACGGGTGCCGGGGAGCTGTTTTTT
CDR3: CASSQGTGAGELFF
D: NA
J: TRBJ2-2
size: NA
length: 14
V: TRBV4-1

DNA: TGTGCCAGCAGCAAAAGGGACATACGGACTCTATCTGAAGCTTTCTTT
CDR3: CASSKRDIRTLSEAFF
D: NA
J: TRBJ1-1
size: NA
length: 16
V: TRBV21-1

DNA: TGTGCCACCAGCCGGGGGAGGGGTCACACTGAAGCTTTCTTT
CDR3: CATSRGRGHTEAFF
D: NA
J: TRBJ1-1
size: NA
length: 14
V: TRBV15

DNA: TGCGCCAGCAGCCAAGGCAGCGGGGGAGCCTACGAGCAGTACTTC
CDR3: CASSQGSGGAYEQYF
D: TRBD2
J: TRBJ2-7
size: NA
length: 15
V: TRBV4-3

DNA: TGTGCCAGCAGCACAGGACGATTGAACACTGAAGCTTTCTTT
CDR3: CASSTGRLNTEAFF
D: NA
J: TRBJ1-1
size: NA
length: 14
V: TRBV6-5

DNA: TGTGCCAGCAGCTTGACAGGGGGCTACGAGCAGTACTTC
CDR3: CASSLTGGYEQYF
D: TRBD1
J: TRBJ2-7
size: NA
length: 13
V: TRBV7-9

DNA: TGTGCCAGCAGCCCCGGGACTGCTACTTACAATGAGCAGTTCTTC
CDR3: CASSPGTATYNEQFF
D: NA
J: TRBJ2-1
size: NA
length: 15
V: TRBV5-4

DNA: TGCGCCAGCAGCCAAGTGGGTAGCGGGAGGGGTGGAGAGACCCAGTACTTC
CDR3: CASSQVGSGRGGETQYF
D: TRBD2
J: TRBJ2-5
size: once
length: 17
V: TRBV4-1

DNA: TGTGCCAGCTCACTGGCAGGCCGATCACCCCTCCACTTT
CDR3: CASSLAGRSPLHF
D: NA
J: TRBJ1-6
size: NA
length: 13
V: TRBV18